The 24 T cell receptor beta chains listed next were all sequenced from one sample in a study of CD8 T cells in ankylosing spondylitis (dated by TCRdb to about 2017). The paper as a whole reports these results and caveats: A TCR beta motif made up of eight or nine highly homologous amino acid variants appeared to be characteristic of blood from ankylosing spondylitis patients.

These receptors have no identified antigens. The method behind the library was 5' RACE. TCRdb lists the instrument as Illumina HiSeq 2500. TCRdb reprocessing: public reads trimmed at Q25 with fastp, clones called with MiXCR, in-frame beta chains kept. Every CDR3 protein is listed once, alongside the most common genes and DNA of its rows. For this sample there are about 700,000 distinct CDR3 sequences; roughly 19% appear just once. The top ten constitute under 20% of the sample. The material sequenced was blood, either unsorted or a sorted T cell fraction (not recorded which). Receptor source: a male donor with ankylosing spondylitis.

In this sample, this clonotype turned up a few times. The J gene is TRBJ2-4, the V gene TRBV20-1, with a tentative D call TRBD1 (5 bases). Trimming removed 6 bases at V and 2 bases at J, with 17 bases between. Germline lookup yields CDR1 DFQATT and CDR2 SNEGSKA (reference sequence). The CDR3 is 15 amino acids. This chain's CDR3 is CSAFPLSGSKNIQYF. Here the CDR3 DNA reads TGCAGTGCCTTCCCCCTCTCAGGGTCCAAAAACATTCAGTACTTC.

Many counts were recorded for this clonotype. The chain combines TRBV11-2 with TRBJ2-1; possible D gene TRBD1, 6 bases. Trimming stripped 0 bases from V and 12 bases from J, with 12 bases between. This CDR3 has 13 residues. Per germline, CDR1 SGHAT and CDR2 FQNNGV. The CDR3, as DNA: TGTGCCAGCAGCTTAGATGGGACACTGCTGCAGTTCTTC. Translated: CASSLDGTLLQFF.

This clonotype was seen a few times. The genes are TRBV27 and TRBJ2-7; 10 bases align to TRBD1. V was pared by 3 bases and J by 4 bases, with 6 bases of the junction left unmatched. The CDR3 totals 15 residues. The V gene's germline CDR1 is MNHEY and CDR2 SMNVEV (reference sequence). CDR3 protein: CASSFGTGVLYEQYF. CDR3 bases: TGTGCCAGCAGTTTCGGGACAGGGGTTTTGTACGAGCAGTACTTC.

The chain links TRBV4-1 to TRBJ2-3; 7 positions match TRBD1. There are 16 residues in the CDR3. V lost 4 bases, J lost 4 bases, and 11 bases stayed unmatched. CDR1 is MGHRA, CDR2 YSYEKL, per germline. The CDR3 nucleotides are TGCGCCAGCAGCCCGCCGACAGGGTTTTTCTCAGATACGCAGTATTTT. It specifies CASSPPTGFFSDTQYF.

A few counts support this clonotype. The chain employs TRBV6-1 and TRBJ2-7, with TRBD2 matching 10 bases. Germline V CDR1 and CDR2: MNHNS, SASEGT. Unmatched junction bases numbered 7, after V lost 0 bases and J lost 5 bases. This CDR3 has 16 residues. The CDR3 DNA is TGTGCCAGCAGTGAAGCCTGGGCTAGCGGGAGCCACGAGCAGTACTTC. The encoded protein is CASSEAWASGSHEQYF.

V and J are TRBV4-1 and TRBJ2-5; perhaps TRBD2 as D (6 bases). Germline V gene sequence: CDR1 MGHRA, CDR2 YSYEKL. The CDR3 loop spans 15 amino acids. V shed 0 bases and J shed 5 bases, with 13 bases lying between them. CDR3: CASSQDLVGRETQYF. Written as DNA, the CDR3 is TGCGCCAGCAGCCAAGATCTTGTGGGGAGGGAGACCCAGTACTTC.

This clonotype was seen a few times. V is TRBV20-1 and J is TRBJ2-7; D is perhaps TRBD2 (6 bases). The CDR3 is 13 amino acids. Germline V gene lookup returns CDR1 DFQATT and CDR2 SNEGSKA (reference sequence). Trimming cost V 3 bases and J 4 bases, with 13 bases left between them. CDR3 coding DNA: TGCAGTGCTAGCGTTCCTAGCGCGTACGAGCAGTACTTC. This codes for CSASVPSAYEQYF.

The CDR3 is CASSYSSLEDTQYF. The CDR3 DNA is TGTGCCAGCAGTTACTCGAGTCTGGAAGATACGCAGTATTTT. This chain joins TRBV6-5 and TRBJ2-3, with D uncertain. The CDR3 is 14 amino acids. V was cut by 0 bases and J by 5 bases, with 9 bases left in between. CDR1 is MNHEY and CDR2 is SVGAGI in the germline V gene.

This clonotype was picked up a small number of times. The chain employs TRBV28 and TRBJ2-5; 7 nucleotides align to TRBD2. The CDR3 consists of 14 residues. V shed 3 bases, J shed 2 bases, and the junction held 3 bases outside the gene matches. Germline CDR1 is MDHEN and CDR2 is SYDVKM. The CDR3 DNA reads TGTGCCAGCAGTTTTGAGGGACTACAAGAGACCCAGTACTTC. It translates to CASSFEGLQETQYF.

The sample holds one count of this clonotype. V gene TRBV18 combines with J gene TRBJ1-1, with TRBD1 matching over 7 bases. The V and J ends lost 0 bases and 1 base, in that order; junction bases with no gene match: 2. The CDR3 contains 15 residues. Germline lookup yields CDR1 KGHSH and CDR2 LQKENI. In nucleotides, the CDR3 is TGTGCCAGCTCACCACCAGGGGGCTCGAACACTGAAGCTTTCTTT. It is translated as CASSPPGGSNTEAFF.

This chain joins TRBV5-1 and TRBJ2-5; tentative D call: TRBD2 (6 bases). This CDR3 is 17 amino acids long. Germline V lookup: CDR1 SGHRS, CDR2 YFSETQ. V lost 1 base, J lost 2 bases, and 18 bases lay in between. The CDR3 here is CASSLWDGGEEQETQYF. The CDR3 DNA follows: TGCGCCAGCAGCTTGTGGGACGGAGGGGAAGAACAAGAGACCCAGTACTTC.

The chain carries TRBV6-1 and TRBJ2-7, with D hard to call. The CDR3 is 12 amino acids. Deletions cut 7 bases from V and 0 bases from J, with 7 bases between. The germline gives CDR1 MNHNS, CDR2 SASEGT. The CDR3 region is CASNSGSYEQYF. The CDR3 DNA sequence: TGTGCCAGCAACTCCGGCTCCTACGAGCAGTACTTC.

This clonotype was detected only a few times. This sequence joins TRBV20-1 and TRBJ2-1; possibly TRBD2 for D (5 bases). CDR3 size: 13 residues. Germline loops: CDR1 DFQATT, CDR2 SNEGSKA (reference sequence). The V end lost 3 bases, the J end lost 5 bases, and 11 bases lay between the germline ends. The DNA of the CDR3 is TGCAGTGCTAGTCGTTTCGGGAACAATGAGCAGTTCTTC. It codes for CSASRFGNNEQFF.

V gene TRBV12-3 or TRBV12-4 combines with J gene TRBJ2-2, with 16 bases fitting TRBD2. J was trimmed by 5 bases and V by 6 bases; bases with no gene match: 12. This CDR3 has 19 residues. The CDR3 DNA reads as TGTGCCAGCAGGCGTGTCCCGGGACTAGCGGGAGGGCGAACCGGGGAGCTGTTTTTT. Translation gives CASRRVPGLAGGRTGELFF.

This clonotype was counted many times. The chain is built from TRBV29-1 and TRBJ2-1, with TRBD1 matching 10 bases. J lost 5 bases, V lost 7 bases, and 8 bases had no gene match. CDR1 is SQVTM, CDR2 ANQGSEA, per germline. The CDR3 has 14 residues. CDR3: CSALGTGDHNEQFF. The CDR3 DNA sequence: TGCAGCGCCTTAGGGACAGGGGACCACAATGAGCAGTTCTTC.

This clonotype was seen a handful of times. The chain couples TRBV20-1 to TRBJ1-4; D is unresolved. CDR3 length: 12 residues. Germline V gene data show CDR1 as DFQATT and CDR2 as SNEGSKA (reference sequence). Trimming cost V 5 bases and J 4 bases, with 8 bases left between them. DNA of the CDR3: TGCAGTGCTGGACGGCTTAATGAAAAACTGTTTTTT. Translating it yields CSAGRLNEKLFF.

V and J are TRBV27 and TRBJ2-1; a possible D gene is TRBD1 (6 bases). Trimming removed 2 bases from V and 4 bases from J, with 12 bases in between. Germline assignment: CDR1 MNHEY and CDR2 SMNVEV (reference sequence). CDR3 length: 15 amino acids. Here the CDR3 reads CASSLVGTPYNEQFF. CDR3 DNA sequence: TGTGCCAGCAGTTTAGTCGGGACACCGTACAATGAGCAGTTCTTC.

V is TRBV6-2 or TRBV6-3 and J is TRBJ2-7, with 9 bases matching TRBD1. CDR3 size: 14 residues. The J segment lost 5 bases and the V segment lost 4 bases, leaving 6 bases of the junction unmatched. Germline V CDR1 and CDR2: MNHEY, SVGEGT. CDR3 nucleotide sequence: TGTGCCAGCAGTTGGACAGGGGATGACGACGAGCAGTACTTC. This gives the protein CASSWTGDDDEQYF.

For the CDR3, the DNA is TGTGCCAGCAGTGAAGGGGCAGGGGCCACCTACGAGCAGTACTTC. It yields the protein CASSEGAGATYEQYF. The chain couples TRBV6-1 to TRBJ2-7, with TRBD1 as a possible D gene (6 bases). Germline V gene sequence: CDR1 MNHNS, CDR2 SASEGT. V lost 1 base, J lost 2 bases, and 12 bases lay in between. CDR3 length: 15 residues.

The rearrangement links TRBV5-5 to TRBJ2-7; D is unresolved. This CDR3 is 13 amino acids long. V lost 1 base and J 4 bases, leaving 9 bases between the germline ends. Germline V gene sequence: CDR1 SGHKS, CDR2 YYEKEE (reference sequence). CDR3 bases: TGTGCCAGCAGCTTGATCGCCGGATACGAGCAGTACTTC. This gives the protein CASSLIAGYEQYF. Full variable domain (missing parts from reference TRBV5-5 and TRBJ2-7): DAGVTQSPTHLIKTRGQQVTLRCSPISGHKSVSWYQQVLGQGPQFIFQYYEKEERGRGNFPDRFSARQFPNYSSELNVNALLLGDSALYLCASSLIAGYEQYFGPGTRLTVT.

This clonotype turned up a few times. The V gene is TRBV20-1, the J gene TRBJ1-2; D gene ambiguous. The CDR3 is made up of 16 amino acids. In germline, CDR1 is DFQATT, CDR2 SNEGSKA (reference sequence). V was shortened by 6 bases and J by 0 bases, with 20 bases between the two germline ends. The CDR3 loop reads CSAGEGTLTSNYGYTF. CDR3 nucleotide sequence: TGCAGTGCCGGAGAGGGCACCTTGACCTCTAACTATGGCTACACCTTC.

This clonotype has just a few counts. This chain connects TRBV7-2 to TRBJ2-5, with D maybe TRBD2 (6 bases). V dropped 0 bases and J dropped 5 bases, with 13 bases sitting between them. Germline V gene lookup returns CDR1 SGHTA and CDR2 FQGNSA. CDR3 length: 15 residues. CDR3 sequence (DNA): TGTGCCAGCAGCTTAGCGGGACTCCCGGGGGAGACCCAGTACTTC. Its protein is CASSLAGLPGETQYF.

This clonotype was counted many times. The gene calls are TRBV12-3 or TRBV12-4 and TRBJ1-2; D is possibly TRBD1 (5 bases). V was trimmed by 6 bases and J by 8 bases, leaving 10 bases between them. The CDR3 has 11 residues. The chain's CDR3 is CASSRGGGYTF. DNA for the CDR3: TGTGCCAGCAGCCGGGGGGGAGGCTACACCTTC.

The chain carries TRBV24-1 and TRBJ2-1, with a weak D call TRBD2 (6 bases). This CDR3 spans 14 amino acids. V was pared by 5 bases and J by 2 bases, with 9 bases between. CDR1 and CDR2 from the germline V gene are KGHDR and SFDVKD. In nucleotides, the CDR3 is TGTGCCACCAGTGCGACGGGGGCCTACAATGAGCAGTTCTTC. It encodes CATSATGAYNEQFF.